The clone carrying this T cell receptor (beta chain) showed up many times. Its antigen is unknown. The CDR3 is 15 amino acids. V was trimmed by 2 bases and J by 3 bases, leaving 13 bases between them. The sample originates from a study of Graves' ophthalmopathy and Graves' hyperthyroidism. Amplified material comprised TCR beta CDR3 regions derived from RNA transcripts. HTBI-primed RT-PCR formed the first round, and a multiplex PCR formed the second. TCRdb itself ran the multiplex PCR reads through MiXCR, one entry per CDR3 protein. The sample has 600,000 to 700,000 distinct CDR3 sequences, about two fifths seen once; the top ten hold more than 2.5%. Whole-study results and caveats: Using 13 signatures, a model distinguished ophthalmopathy from stable hyperthyroidism, reaching roughly 90% sensitivity and approximately 81% specificity.

The receptor was isolated from an adult man with Graves' ophthalmopathy. V usage is TRBV12-3 or TRBV12-4 and J usage is TRBJ1-1; no clear D gene. What was sequenced was peripheral blood. The CDR3 here is CASSLSFDGDTEAFF. The CDR3 DNA reads as TGTGCCAGCAGTTTATCTTTTGATGGGGACACTGAAGCTTTCTTT.